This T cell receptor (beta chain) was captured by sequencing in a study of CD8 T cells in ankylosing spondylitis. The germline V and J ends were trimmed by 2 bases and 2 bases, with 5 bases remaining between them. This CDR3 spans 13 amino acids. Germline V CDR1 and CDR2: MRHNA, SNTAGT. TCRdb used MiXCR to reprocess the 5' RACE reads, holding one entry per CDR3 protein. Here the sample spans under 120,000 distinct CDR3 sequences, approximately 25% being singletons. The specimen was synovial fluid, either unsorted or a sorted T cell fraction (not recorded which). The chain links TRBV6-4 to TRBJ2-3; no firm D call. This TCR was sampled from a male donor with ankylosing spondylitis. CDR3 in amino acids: CASSDGDTDTQYF. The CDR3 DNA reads TGTGCCAGCAGTGACGGGGACACAGATACGCAGTATTTT.